The 12 T cell receptor beta chains below come from one sample, sequenced in a study of cytomegalovirus exposure and HLA in healthy donors. The PCR had 60 Vbeta and 13 Jbeta primers. The method was immunoSEQ multiplex PCR; TCRdb's version includes in-frame clones alone and lacks a portion of them. The table shows some 160,000 clones, with more than 75% occurring only once. Specimen: PBMCs. The origin of the receptors is a male donor in good health and CMV-seronegative.

The V and J genes are TRBV9 and TRBJ1-1, with 10 bases that match TRBD1. Germline V lookup: CDR1 SGDLS, CDR2 YYNGEE. The CDR3 has 16 residues. The J segment lost 0 bases and the V segment lost 4 bases, leaving 6 bases of the junction unmatched. The CDR3 nucleotides read TGTGCCAGCAGCTTGGGGACAGGGGATCTGAACACTGAAGCTTTCTTT. Residues: CASSLGTGDLNTEAFF. Supplemented by reference TRBV9 and TRBJ1-1, the full variable domain reads DSGVTQTPKHLITATGQRVTLRCSPRSGDLSVYWYQQSLDQGLQFLIQYYNGEERAKGNILERFSAQQFPDLHSELNLSSLELGDSALYFCASSLGTGDLNTEAFFGQGTRLTVV.

CDR3 loop: CASSYGTSGNNEQFF. In nucleotides, the CDR3 is TGTGCCAGCAGTTACGGGACTAGCGGGAACAATGAGCAGTTCTTC. V gene TRBV6-6 combines with J gene TRBJ2-1; 13 nucleotides line up with TRBD2. The germline CDR1 and CDR2 sequences are MNHNY and SVGAGI (reference sequence). CDR3 length: 15 residues. V was pared by 2 bases and J by 5 bases, with 0 bases of the junction left unmatched.

J is TRBJ2-3 and V is TRBV6-4; the match to TRBD2 covers 7 bases. CDR1 and CDR2 (germline): MRHNA, SNTAGT. Trimming cost V 6 bases and J 0 bases; bases outside gene matches: 12. The length of the CDR3 is 17 residues. CDR3: CASSASPLSGSTDTQYF. CDR3 bases: TGTGCCAGCAGCGCCTCCCCCCTTAGCGGGAGCACAGATACGCAGTATTTT.

V gene TRBV2 combines with J gene TRBJ1-4; 7 nucleotides line up with TRBD1. After removal of 7 bases from V and 4 bases from J, the junction contained 15 bases not matched to a gene. The CDR3 totals 17 residues. Germline CDR1 reads SNHLY; CDR2 reads FYNNEI. The CDR3 region has the DNA TGTGCCAGCAAGTTTAGGGCCACCGGGACAGTTAATGAAAAACTGTTTTTT. This codes for CASKFRATGTVNEKLFF.

The chain employs TRBV21-1 and TRBJ2-2; the table's D call TRBD2 went unverified against the DNA. TRBV21-1 is recorded as a pseudogene. The CDR3 length is 20 residues. The CDR3 DNA reads TGTGCCAGCAGCAAAAGGACAAGACTAGCGGGAGGGATAGACACCGGGGAGCTGTTTTTT. This codes for CASSKRTRLAGGIDTGELFF.

A single count supports this clone. The chain employs TRBV18 and TRBJ2-5, with TRBD1 as a possible D gene (6 bases). Trimming took off 4 bases at V and 2 bases at J, with 8 bases between the two ends. The CDR3 is made up of 13 amino acids. The germline CDR1 and CDR2 sequences are KGHSH and LQKENI. This CDR3 is CASSLDRQETQYF. The CDR3 nucleotides read TGTGCCAGCTCACTCGACAGGCAAGAGACCCAGTACTTC.

This chain links TRBV30 with TRBJ1-2; D call uncertain. The CDR3 totals 17 residues. V lost 2 bases to trimming and J lost 0 bases, with 19 bases between them. Germline V CDR1 and CDR2: GTSNPN, SVGIG (reference sequence). CDR3 protein: CAWSPRGRAIPNYGYTF. The CDR3 coding sequence is TGTGCCTGGAGTCCACGGGGAAGGGCAATCCCTAACTATGGCTACACCTTC.

V is TRBV2 and J is TRBJ2-5; the match to TRBD2 covers 11 bases. The CDR3 totals 18 residues. Germline values: CDR1 SNHLY, CDR2 FYNNEI. Unmatched junction bases numbered 10, after V lost 2 bases and J lost 2 bases. In DNA, the CDR3 is TGTGCCAGCAGTGAATTGACTAGCGGGGCCCCCATACAAGAGACCCAGTACTTC. Its translation: CASSELTSGAPIQETQYF.

Note on this clone: Because it lacks the conserved phenylalanine or tryptophan at the end, this CDR3 is likely a read error. The J gene is TRBJ1-6, the V gene TRBV9; no firm D call. The CDR3 is 16 amino acids. V was pared by 3 bases and J by 0 bases, with 10 bases between. Germline V CDR1 and CDR2: SGDLS, YYNGEE. The CDR3 region is CASSGAPSSYNSPLHL. The CDR3 nucleotides read TGTGCCAGCAGCGGGGCACCGAGCTCCTATAATTCACCCCTCCACCTT.

The V gene is TRBV6-5, the J gene TRBJ1-5; 9 nucleotides agree with TRBD1. The CDR3 has 14 amino acids. Germline values: CDR1 MNHEY, CDR2 SVGAGI. With 6 bases clipped from V and 7 bases from J, the junction kept 7 bases outside the gene matches. In DNA, the CDR3 is TGTGCCAGCAGAAAAACAGGGGGCCGGCAGCCCCAGCATTTT. It encodes CASRKTGGRQPQHF.

The chain combines TRBV27 with TRBJ2-1; 8 nucleotides align to TRBD2. This CDR3 has 13 residues. Germline V gene lookup returns CDR1 MNHEY and CDR2 SMNVEV (reference sequence). With 5 bases clipped from V and 4 bases from J, the junction kept 1 base outside the gene matches. The CDR3 loop reads CASSGGRYNEQFF. The CDR3 region has the DNA TGTGCCAGCAGTGGCGGGAGGTACAATGAGCAGTTCTTC.

This chain joins TRBV7-9 and TRBJ2-5; the D gene is possibly TRBD2 (5 bases). The V and J ends lost 6 bases and 5 bases respectively, with 22 bases between them. The length of the CDR3 is 16 residues. Germline CDR1 SEHNR, CDR2 FQNEAQ (reference sequence). The CDR3 spells CASSNPRREFGETQYF. In nucleotides, the CDR3 is TGTGCCAGCAGTAACCCCCGTAGGGAGTTCGGGGAGACCCAGTACTTC.